This T cell receptor (beta chain) was sequenced during a study of technical replicates of blood from a few donors. Germline CDR1 is SNHLY and CDR2 is FYNNEI. The V gene end was trimmed by 7 bases and the J gene end by 11 bases; junction bases not matched to a gene: 7. This CDR3 has 13 amino acids. Sequencing was performed with immunoSEQ multiplex PCR; in TCRdb, only in-frame clones are kept and a portion is missing. There are about 80,000 clones in the sample; less than 98% occur only once, and about 0.19% lies in the top ten. The origin of this receptor is a human donor in good health. Source material: T cells isolated from PBMCs. The chain uses TRBV2 and TRBJ2-3; 12 positions match TRBD2. This chain's CDR3 is CASILAGGREQYF. The CDR3 DNA sequence: TGTGCCAGCATTCTAGCGGGGGGGAGGGAGCAGTATTTT.